This passage covers 15 T cell receptor beta chains from one sample sequenced in a study of T cell responses to AZD1222 COVID-19 vaccine (dated by TCRdb to the early 2020s). Per the publication, the time point label means: baseline before first vaccination. Library construction relied on the immunoSEQ multiplex PCR assay. The clones in this table, taken by TCRdb from immuneACCESS, are in-frame only. Not every clone is retained; where verified, under half of the shortfall comes from an unresolved V gene, and the cause of the rest is unknown. The sample table shows 130,000 to 150,000 clones, and 92% are seen once. 1.5% to 2% of the sample is in the top ten clones. Sequenced here: peripheral blood, sampled on day 0 of AZD1222 vaccination. These receptors originate from an adult in good health.

The CDR3 sequence is CASSSPPGSRSSYNEQFF. In DNA, the CDR3 is TGTGCCAGCAGCTCCCCCCCAGGGAGCAGAAGCTCCTACAATGAGCAGTTCTTC. The chain recombines TRBV7-8 with TRBJ2-1, with D possibly being TRBD1 or TRBD2 (5 bases each). The CDR3 totals 18 residues. V was cut by 4 bases and J by 0 bases, with 19 bases left in between. Germline CDR1 is SGHVS and CDR2 is FQNEAQ.

The chain combines TRBV11-2 with TRBJ2-1, with TRBD2 identical over 14 bases. The CDR3 length is 19 residues. The trim removed 5 bases at V and 2 bases at J, leaving 11 bases unmatched. Germline values: CDR1 SGHAT, CDR2 FQNNGV. CDR3: CASSIHPGLAGATYNEQFF. For the CDR3, the DNA is TGTGCCAGCAGCATACATCCGGGACTAGCGGGGGCGACCTACAATGAGCAGTTCTTC. The full variable domain, completed using reference TRBV11-2 and TRBJ2-1, is EAGVAQSPRYKIIEKRQSVAFWCNPISGHATLYWYQQILGQGPKLLIQFQNNGVVDDSQLPKDRFSAERLKGVDSTLKIQPAKLEDSAVYLCASSIHPGLAGATYNEQFFGPGTRLTVL.

The rearrangement joins TRBV7-3 to TRBJ2-3; 10 nucleotides line up with TRBD2. CDR3 length: 20 amino acids. J gave up 2 bases and V 1 base, and 15 bases lay outside the gene matches. Germline CDR1 reads SGHTA; CDR2 reads FQGTGA. Written as DNA, the CDR3 is TGTGCCAGCAGCTTAATCTTACTAGCGGGGCGGGTGGGTGACACAGATACGCAGTATTTT. Protein sequence: CASSLILLAGRVGDTDTQYF. Full variable domain (remainder filled in from reference TRBV7-3 and TRBJ2-3): GAGVSQTPSNKVTEKGKYVELRCDPISGHTALYWYRQSLGQGPEFLIYFQGTGAADDSGLPNDRFFAVRPEGSVSTLKIQRTERGDSAVYLCASSLILLAGRVGDTDTQYFGPGTRLTVL.

This chain connects TRBV5-5 to TRBJ2-1; no reliable D call. Germline V CDR1 and CDR2: SGHKS, YYEKEE (reference sequence). V shed 1 base and J shed 5 bases, with 13 bases lying between them. The CDR3 spans 15 residues. The CDR3, as DNA: TGTGCCAGCAGCTTGCTTGTGGGTACACACAATGAGCAGTTCTTC. This encodes CASSLLVGTHNEQFF. Full variable domain (missing parts from reference TRBV5-5 and TRBJ2-1): DAGVTQSPTHLIKTRGQQVTLRCSPISGHKSVSWYQQVLGQGPQFIFQYYEKEERGRGNFPDRFSARQFPNYSSELNVNALLLGDSALYLCASSLLVGTHNEQFFGPGTRLTVL.

This clone is a singleton in its sample. The chain joins TRBV19 to TRBJ2-6; D possibly corresponds to TRBD1 (5 bases). Germline CDR1 reads LNHDA; CDR2 reads SQIVND (reference sequence). Trimming took off 5 bases at V and 1 base at J, with 9 bases between the two ends. This CDR3 is 15 amino acids long. CDR3 nucleotides: TGTGCCAGTAGTCAAGGGGTATCTGGGGCCAACGTCCTGACTTTC. Encoded protein: CASSQGVSGANVLTF.

In the case of this clone: The junction departs from the called germline gene at one end, perhaps through a read error. This chain joins TRBV19 and TRBJ1-2, with D unresolved. The CDR3 has 11 residues. Germline values: CDR1 LNHDA, CDR2 SQIVND (reference sequence). This chain's CDR3 is CASSIFPGLHF. The CDR3 coding sequence is TGTGCCAGTAGTATTTTTCCCGGGCTTCACTTC.

The chain recombines TRBV18 with TRBJ1-6, with D tentatively TRBD1 (5 bases). V lost 1 base and J 10 bases, leaving 14 bases between the germline ends. The CDR3 spans 15 residues. The germline V gene encodes CDR1 KGHSH and CDR2 LQKENI. The CDR3 is CASSPLGQGNSPLHF. CDR3 nucleotides: TGTGCCAGCTCACCACTGGGGCAGGGTAACTCACCCCTCCACTTT.

The CDR3 region has the DNA TGTGCCAGCAGTTTGGGCGGAGCCAAAAACATTCAGTACTTC. This encodes CASSLGGAKNIQYF. The chain carries TRBV28 and TRBJ2-4; D gene uncertain. CDR3 size: 14 residues. The germline V gene encodes CDR1 MDHEN and CDR2 SYDVKM. V lost 3 bases and J 0 bases, leaving 6 bases between the germline ends.

This clone is classed as medium-sized. The V and J genes are TRBV15 and TRBJ2-7; tentatively, D is TRBD2 (7 bases). The CDR3 totals 15 residues. CDR1 and CDR2 from the germline V gene are LNHNV and YYDKDF (reference sequence). V lost 3 bases and J 5 bases, leaving 17 bases between the germline ends. CDR3 amino acids: CATSRTNSGGDEQYF. CDR3 sequence (DNA): TGTGCCACCAGCAGGACGAACTCGGGGGGCGACGAGCAGTACTTC.

The rearrangement uses TRBV25-1 and TRBJ2-7, with TRBD2 matching over 8 bases. Germline lookup yields CDR1 MGHDK and CDR2 SYGVNS. The CDR3 spans 14 residues. Losses at the gene ends were 2 bases for V and 3 bases for J; bases not matched to a gene: 3. The CDR3 is CASSEAGGGYEQYF. The CDR3 nucleotides read TGTGCCAGCAGTGAAGCGGGGGGCGGCTACGAGCAGTACTTC.

The V and J genes are TRBV20-1 and TRBJ1-2, with unresolved D. Germline loops: CDR1 DFQATT, CDR2 SNEGSKA (reference sequence). The CDR3 length is 14 residues. Trimming removed 3 bases at V and 0 bases at J, with 11 bases between. The CDR3 region is CSASGSGANYGYTF. CDR3 coding DNA: TGCAGTGCTAGTGGCTCTGGGGCTAACTATGGCTACACCTTC.

The rearrangement links TRBV28 to TRBJ1-2; TRBD1 aligns across 8 bases. CDR1 and CDR2 from the germline V gene are MDHEN and SYDVKM. The CDR3 contains 13 residues. The trim removed 6 bases at V and 5 bases at J, leaving 5 bases unmatched. CDR3 in amino acids: CASRVQGAYGYTF. In nucleotides, the CDR3 is TGTGCCAGCAGAGTTCAGGGGGCTTATGGCTACACCTTC.

The chain has TRBV10-3 and TRBJ1-2; TRBD1 might be the D (6 bases). The CDR3 is 21 amino acids. Germline V gene lookup returns CDR1 ENHRY and CDR2 SYGVKD. Between the trimmed V and J ends, which lost 0 bases and 0 bases, there was a span of 26 bases. The CDR3 nucleotides read TGTGCCATCAGTGAGTCGAGTGTGCAGGGGCGGTCACCTAAAGCTAACTATGGCTACACCTTC. Encoded protein: CAISESSVQGRSPKANYGYTF.

The V call is TRBV5-1, the J call TRBJ1-1; D uncertain. CDR1 is SGHRS, CDR2 YFSETQ, per germline. Trimming cost V 4 bases and J 0 bases, with 16 bases left between them. The CDR3 is 16 amino acids. The CDR3 DNA is TGCGCCAGCAGCCCAGCCCCAGGTAACCTGAACACTGAAGCTTTCTTT. Translation: CASSPAPGNLNTEAFF.

This clone was found once. The chain recombines TRBV19 with TRBJ2-7, with D possibly TRBD2 on 5 matching bases. The CDR3 is 16 amino acids. CDR1 and CDR2 from the germline V gene are LNHDA and SQIVND (reference sequence). Between the trimmed V and J ends, which lost 6 bases and 4 bases, there was a span of 22 bases. In DNA form, the CDR3 reads TGTGCCAGTAGCCCATTCCGGGGTACTTTTCGGTACGAGCAGTACTTC. It encodes CASSPFRGTFRYEQYF.